The 32 T cell receptor beta chains reported below all come from one sample, sequenced in a study of cytomegalovirus exposure and HLA in healthy donors. The PCR used 60 Vbeta and 13 Jbeta primers. This table comes from immunoSEQ multiplex PCR, and its TCRdb copy is limited to in-frame clones, with some not included. The sample lists 100,000 to 150,000 clones, roughly 84% occurring once. The sequencing input was PBMCs. These receptors originate from a girl aged 2-10 years in good health and CMV-seronegative.

This clone has more than one count but fewer than ten. The gene calls are TRBV19 and TRBJ1-1; D is ambiguous. V was trimmed by 3 bases and J by 4 bases, leaving 9 bases between them. The CDR3 is 13 residues long. CDR1 and CDR2 (germline): LNHDA, SQIVND (reference sequence). In DNA form, the CDR3 reads TGTGCCAGTAGTATCGGGATTACCACTGAAGCTTTCTTT. This gives the protein CASSIGITTEAFF.

The chain is built from TRBV5-1 and TRBJ2-7, with a possible D match to TRBD2 (5 bases). This CDR3 is built from 13 residues. The ends were cut back, 4 bases at V and 7 bases at J, with 15 bases in the middle. Germline V lookup: CDR1 SGHRS, CDR2 YFSETQ. The CDR3 coding sequence is TGCGCCAGCAGCCTACTAGACTCGGAGGAGCAGTACTTC. It is translated as CASSLLDSEEQYF.

CDR3 nucleotides: TGTGCCAGCTCACCTCGGGGGGACACAGATACGCAGTATTTT. Translation gives CASSPRGDTDTQYF. The genes are TRBV18 and TRBJ2-3; 7 nucleotides match TRBD2. The CDR3 extends over 14 amino acids. The V gene's germline CDR1 is KGHSH and CDR2 LQKENI. J gave up 2 bases and V 3 bases, and 2 bases lay outside the gene matches.

The gene calls are TRBV18 and TRBJ2-7; TRBD1 matches 8 bases. This CDR3 region has 14 residues. Trimming removed 6 bases from V and 4 bases from J; junction bases left unmatched: 8. Germline V gene lookup returns CDR1 KGHSH and CDR2 LQKENI. The CDR3 is CASSQDRGLYEQYF. In DNA form, the CDR3 reads TGTGCCAGCTCCCAAGACAGGGGTCTATACGAGCAGTACTTC.

This clone was seen a few times. This chain links TRBV5-1 with TRBJ2-7, with 9 bases aligning to TRBD2. The germline V gene encodes CDR1 SGHRS and CDR2 YFSETQ. V gave up 4 bases and J gave up 4 bases; unmatched junction bases: 6. CDR3 length: 14 amino acids. This CDR3 is CASSTTSGPYEQYF. For the CDR3, the DNA is TGCGCCAGCAGCACAACTAGCGGGCCGTACGAGCAGTACTTC. The variable domain in full, completed from reference TRBV5-1 and TRBJ2-7, reads KAGVTQTPRYLIKTRGQQVTLSCSPISGHRSVSWYQQTPGQGLQFLFEYFSETQRNKGNFPGRFSGRQFSNSRSEMNVSTLELGDSALYLCASSTTSGPYEQYFGPGTRLTVT.

This clone showed up many times. This chain joins TRBV2 and TRBJ2-5, with 8 bases identical to TRBD2. J gave up 5 bases and V 7 bases, and 3 bases lay outside the gene matches. The CDR3 covers 12 residues. From germline, CDR1 is SNHLY and CDR2 FYNNEI. The CDR3 sequence: CASNGLAETQYF. As DNA, the CDR3 is TGTGCCAGCAACGGACTAGCCGAGACCCAGTACTTC.

The rearrangement links TRBV9 to TRBJ1-1; D is uncertain. Germline values: CDR1 SGDLS, CDR2 YYNGEE. V dropped 0 bases and J dropped 7 bases, with 16 bases sitting between them. The CDR3 loop spans 15 amino acids. The CDR3 reads CASSVDLGGIGEAFF. The CDR3 coding sequence is TGTGCCAGCAGCGTAGATCTGGGCGGGATCGGTGAAGCTTTCTTT.

This rearrangement joins TRBV27 to TRBJ1-1; 11 bases line up with TRBD1. The germline CDR1 and CDR2 sequences are MNHEY and SMNVEV (reference sequence). This CDR3 is 14 amino acids long. Germline trimming cut 3 bases from V and 12 bases from J; bases unmatched to any gene: 9. CDR3 DNA sequence: TGTGCCAGCAGTTTCCTCTTGGGACAGGGGGTGACTTTCTTT. Its protein is CASSFLLGQGVTFF.

The V and J genes are TRBV9 and TRBJ2-3; TRBD2 matches 7 bases. CDR1 and CDR2 from the germline V gene are SGDLS and YYNGEE. The length of the CDR3 is 16 residues. With V trimmed by 3 bases and J by 4 bases, 11 bases remained unmatched. The chain's CDR3 is CASSAHRREASDTQYF. CDR3 DNA: TGTGCCAGCAGCGCGCACCGTCGGGAGGCGTCAGATACGCAGTATTTT.

The chain couples TRBV5-1 to TRBJ2-7, with 9 nucleotides matching TRBD1. CDR3 length: 15 residues. J gave up 2 bases and V 4 bases, and 7 bases lay outside the gene matches. Germline CDR1 is SGHRS and CDR2 is YFSETQ. The CDR3: CASSTDRGHTYEQYF. The CDR3 nucleotides are TGCGCCAGCAGCACGGACAGGGGTCATACCTACGAGCAGTACTTC.

This chain connects TRBV19 to TRBJ2-7, with 7 bases identical to TRBD1. Trimming at V came to 5 bases and at J to 0 bases, leaving 4 bases not matched to a gene. Germline CDR1 is LNHDA and CDR2 is SQIVND (reference sequence). CDR3 length: 14 residues. CDR3 coding DNA: TGTGCCAGTAGTGAGGACAGGATCTCCTACGAGCAGTACTTC. Encoded protein: CASSEDRISYEQYF.

A single count supports this clone. Written as DNA, the CDR3 is TGCAGTGCTATTGAGGGCGATACGCAGTATTTT. This encodes CSAIEGDTQYF. V usage is TRBV20-1 and J usage is TRBJ2-3, with a tentative D call TRBD2 (5 bases). Germline-derived CDR1 and CDR2 are DFQATT and SNEGSKA (reference sequence). The V and J ends lost 4 bases and 6 bases respectively, with 8 bases between them. This CDR3 is built from 11 residues.

J is TRBJ2-7 and V is TRBV7-2; 7 positions match TRBD2. The junction had 8 bases not matched to a gene; V was cut back by 1 base and J by 2 bases. The germline V gene encodes CDR1 SGHTA and CDR2 FQGNSA. The CDR3 length is 16 residues. DNA of the CDR3: TGTGCCAGCAGCTTAGAAAGCCTAGCGGTTACCTACGAGCAGTACTTC. This codes for CASSLESLAVTYEQYF.

This sequence joins TRBV28 and TRBJ2-7, with 7 bases aligning to TRBD2. Germline CDR1 reads MDHEN; CDR2 reads SYDVKM. V trimming: 1 base; J trimming: 6 bases; junction bases outside the gene matches: 0. The CDR3 sequence is 12 residues long. The CDR3 nucleotides read TGTGCCAGCAGTTTATCGGGGGGCGAGCAGTACTTC. It specifies CASSLSGGEQYF.

The chain combines TRBV5-6 with TRBJ2-7; 8 positions agree with TRBD2. Per the germline V gene, CDR1 is SGHDT and CDR2 is YYEEEE. The CDR3 consists of 15 residues. Germline trimming cut 0 bases from V and 1 base from J; bases unmatched to any gene: 3. Written as DNA, the CDR3 is TGTGCCAGCAGCTTGGCCGCTAGCGGGTCCTACGAGCAGTACTTC. It encodes CASSLAASGSYEQYF.

The CDR3 sequence is CAWGPDWGNTEAFF. The CDR3 DNA follows: TGTGCCTGGGGCCCGGACTGGGGGAACACTGAAGCTTTCTTT. The chain combines TRBV30 with TRBJ1-1; D call uncertain. Trimming removed 5 bases from V and 1 base from J, with 14 bases in between. The CDR3 has 14 amino acids. Germline values: CDR1 GTSNPN, CDR2 SVGIG (reference sequence).

The V and J genes are TRBV6-5 and TRBJ2-3, with D possibly matching TRBD2 (7 bases). Deletions cut 6 bases from V and 6 bases from J, with 19 bases between. The CDR3 spans 15 residues. From germline, CDR1 is MNHEY and CDR2 SVGAGI. DNA of the CDR3: TGTGCCAGCAGCTCGGTTGGGGGGGGCAGTGATACGCAGTATTTT. It codes for CASSSVGGGSDTQYF.

This chain uses TRBV2 with TRBJ2-1; D perhaps matches TRBD2 (6 bases). Trimming removed 6 bases from V and 13 bases from J, with 25 bases in between. The CDR3 extends over 15 amino acids. Per germline, CDR1 SNHLY and CDR2 FYNNEI. CDR3 protein: CASSAGTLNPPGQFF. CDR3 nucleotide sequence: TGTGCCAGCAGCGCCGGGACTCTCAATCCACCCGGCCAGTTCTTC.

The genes are TRBV5-6 and TRBJ1-1, with D possibly being TRBD1 (5 bases). Trimming removed 4 bases at V and 5 bases at J, with 24 bases between. The CDR3 contains 17 residues. Germline V gene lookup returns CDR1 SGHDT and CDR2 YYEEEE. CDR3 DNA: TGTGCCAGCAGCGGGCGGTTGGTTAGGGGAGGGTTTACTGAAGCTTTCTTT. As protein: CASSGRLVRGGFTEAFF.

With regard to this clone: The junction does not match germline at one end; this may be a read error. This chain links TRBV6-1 with TRBJ1-1; TRBD1 aligns across 12 bases. Germline V gives CDR1 MNHNS, CDR2 SASEGT. This CDR3 comprises 15 residues. The CDR3 DNA reads as TGTGTCAGCAGTGCCTGGGACAGGGGGCGGACTGAAGCTTTCTTT. Translation gives CVSSAWDRGRTEAFF.

This clone has just one count. The V and J genes are TRBV18 and TRBJ1-2; 9 bases are shared with TRBD1. The CDR3 sequence is 17 residues long. V shed 0 bases, J shed 0 bases, and the junction held 5 bases outside the gene matches. Per germline, CDR1 KGHSH and CDR2 LQKENI. As DNA, the CDR3 is TGTGCCAGCTCACCACCAGTGGGACAGGGAGCTAACTATGGCTACACCTTC. Its translation: CASSPPVGQGANYGYTF.

The chain is built from TRBV10-3 and TRBJ2-5; D might be TRBD1 (5 bases). V lost 6 bases to trimming and J lost 0 bases, with 8 bases between them. Germline CDR1 ENHRY, CDR2 SYGVKD. The CDR3 is 13 residues long. CDR3 amino acids: CAIRTADQETQYF. The CDR3 DNA reads TGTGCCATCAGGACAGCAGACCAAGAGACCCAGTACTTC.

The chain uses TRBV2 and TRBJ2-2; tentatively, D is TRBD2 (6 bases). V was trimmed by 2 bases and J by 5 bases, leaving 12 bases between them. The CDR3 length is 15 residues. Germline V gene data show CDR1 as SNHLY and CDR2 as FYNNEI. The CDR3 DNA reads as TGTGCCAGCAGTGAATTCCTAGCGATTACCGGGGAGCTGTTTTTT. Its protein is CASSEFLAITGELFF.

The gene calls are TRBV5-1 and TRBJ2-2; 9 bases align to TRBD1. CDR3 length: 15 residues. Germline CDR1 SGHRS, CDR2 YFSETQ. V lost 3 bases, J lost 5 bases, and 5 bases stayed unmatched. This CDR3 reads CASSSGTGRTGELFF. The CDR3 region has the DNA TGCGCCAGCAGCTCCGGGACAGGGAGGACCGGGGAGCTGTTTTTT.

CDR3 DNA sequence: TGTGCCAGCAGCTTAATTTGGCGGAATGAGCAGTTCTTC. Amino acids: CASSLIWRNEQFF. This chain links TRBV7-2 with TRBJ2-1; no definite D call. V lost 2 bases and J lost 7, with 9 bases in between. The CDR3 loop spans 13 amino acids. Germline V lookup: CDR1 SGHTA, CDR2 FQGNSA. Based on the CDR3 plus reference TRBV7-2 and TRBJ2-1, the full variable domain is GAGVSQSPSNKVTEKGKDVELRCDPISGHTALYWYRQSLGQGLEFLIYFQGNSAPDKSGLPSDRFSAERTGGSVSTLTIQRTQQEDSAVYLCASSLIWRNEQFFGPGTRLTVL.

This sequence joins TRBV5-1 and TRBJ2-3; no firm D call. This CDR3 is 14 amino acids long. CDR1 is SGHRS and CDR2 is YFSETQ in the germline V gene. The germline V and J ends were trimmed by 5 bases and 3 bases, with 13 bases remaining between them. The CDR3 region is CASSQSLGTDTQYF. The DNA for the CDR3 is TGCGCCAGCAGTCAAAGTCTAGGAACAGATACGCAGTATTTT.

V and J are TRBV6-1 and TRBJ1-2; 7 bases agree with TRBD1. With V trimmed by 5 bases and J by 8 bases, 11 bases remained unmatched. Germline V lookup: CDR1 MNHNS, CDR2 SASEGT. The CDR3 covers 14 residues. The CDR3 coding sequence is TGTGCCAGCAGTCAAGACCACAGGGGAAGGGGCTACACCTTC. This translates into CASSQDHRGRGYTF.

The genes are TRBV19 and TRBJ1-5, with D possibly TRBD1 on 5 matching bases. The germline V gene encodes CDR1 LNHDA and CDR2 SQIVND (reference sequence). The V end was cut by 7 bases, the J end by 7 bases, with 23 bases between. CDR3 length: 16 residues. The CDR3 spells CASNPLGEGIGQPQHF. CDR3 nucleotides: TGTGCCAGTAATCCTCTAGGGGAGGGGATTGGGCAGCCCCAGCATTTT. The complete variable domain, with remaining parts taken from reference TRBV19 and TRBJ1-5, reads DGGITQSPKYLFRKEGQNVTLSCEQNLNHDAMYWYRQDPGQGLRLIYYSQIVNDFQKGDIAEGYSVSREKKESFPLTVTSAQKNPTAFYLCASNPLGEGIGQPQHFGDGTRLSIL.

This clone occurred a few times. The gene calls are TRBV5-6 and TRBJ2-4, with D possibly matching TRBD1 (6 bases). Germline-derived CDR1 and CDR2 are SGHDT and YYEEEE. The CDR3 spans 15 residues. The V end was cut by 2 bases, the J end by 2 bases, with 11 bases between. CDR3 sequence (DNA): TGTGCCAGCAGCTTAGTACAGGGTTCCAAAAACATTCAGTACTTC. It codes for CASSLVQGSKNIQYF.

The chain links TRBV18 to TRBJ2-1; TRBD1 might be the D (6 bases). CDR3 length: 15 amino acids. Germline CDR1 is KGHSH and CDR2 is LQKENI. V lost 5 bases and J lost 2, with 13 bases in between. The DNA for the CDR3 is TGTGCCAGCTCAGACAGGACTTTAACCTACAATGAGCAGTTCTTC. The encoded protein is CASSDRTLTYNEQFF.

The chain links TRBV7-2 to TRBJ1-2; D is undetermined. Germline V CDR1 and CDR2: SGHTA, FQGNSA. V gave up 5 bases and J gave up 5 bases, with 18 bases separating them. The length of the CDR3 is 15 residues. The CDR3 reads CASSAIGQAFYGYTF. CDR3 sequence (DNA): TGTGCCAGCAGCGCAATTGGTCAGGCCTTTTATGGCTACACCTTC.

J is TRBJ2-1 and V is TRBV25-1; 10 bases agree with TRBD2. V lost 4 bases and J lost 7; bases outside the gene matches: 10. Germline V gene lookup returns CDR1 MGHDK and CDR2 SYGVNS. This CDR3 contains 16 residues. CDR3 DNA sequence: TGTGCCAGCAGTGTTTCCCTAGCGGGAGTCTGGAATGAGCAGTTCTTC. This gives the protein CASSVSLAGVWNEQFF.